Listed below are T cell receptor beta chains from one sample, sequenced in a study of spatial heterogeneity in lung cancer. A single record per CDR3 protein comes from TCRdb applying MiXCR to the 5' RACE reads. The table records some 4,000 distinct CDR3 sequences, over 8.5% of them present only once. This specimen was lung tumor tissue, taken at surgery. The receptors were sampled from a male donor with early-stage non-small cell lung cancer. CDR3s include the opening cysteine and the closing phenylalanine or tryptophan. The D gene is left open where the match is weak. Where a row states a size, it is once, few, many or the class of an expanded clone; other rows omit it.

v_call	j_call	clone_size	d_call	cdr3_length	cdr3_aa	cdr3_nt
TRBV7-2	TRBJ2-3	medium-sized	TRBD2	15	CASSPLATSTDTQYF	TGTGCCAGCAGCCCACTAGCGACCAGCACAGATACGCAGTATTTT
TRBV4-3	TRBJ2-3	medium-sized	TRBD2	19	CASSRHTSGGDPSTDTQYF	TGCGCCAGCAGCCGCCATACTAGCGGGGGGGACCCGAGCACAGATACGCAGTATTTT
TRBV6-2/TRBV6-3	TRBJ2-1	medium-sized	-	13	CASTLPPNNEQFF	TGTGCCAGCACCCTCCCACCCAACAATGAGCAGTTCTTC
TRBV29-1	TRBJ1-2	-	-	15	CSVDGSPGREYGYTF	TGCAGCGTTGACGGCAGCCCGGGGAGGGAGTATGGCTACACCTTC
TRBV12-3/TRBV12-4	TRBJ2-7	medium-sized	-	14	CASSLTGNPYEQYF	TGTGCCAGCAGTCTCACAGGGAACCCCTACGAGCAGTACTTC
TRBV28	TRBJ2-7	medium-sized	TRBD1	15	CASSFPGTVPYEQYF	TGTGCCAGCAGTTTTCCCGGGACAGTCCCCTACGAGCAGTACTTC
TRBV4-1	TRBJ2-7	medium-sized	TRBD2	16	CASSLTATSLDYEQYF	TGCGCCAGCAGCCTTACCGCGACTAGCTTAGACTACGAGCAGTACTTC
TRBV28	TRBJ2-7	-	TRBD1	12	CASSFLDRAKYF	TGTGCCAGCAGTTTCCTGGACAGGGCGAAGTACTTC
TRBV5-5	TRBJ1-2	medium-sized	-	16	CASSQELGQLFYGYTF	TGTGCCAGCAGCCAAGAGTTAGGACAGCTCTTCTATGGCTACACCTTC
TRBV4-3	TRBJ2-1	many	-	14	CASSAHPMRDEQFF	TGCGCCAGCAGCGCCCACCCCATGAGGGATGAGCAGTTCTTC
TRBV28	TRBJ2-5	medium-sized	-	15	CASSLGAGWAQTQYF	TGTGCCAGCAGTTTGGGCGCGGGATGGGCGCAGACCCAGTACTTC
TRBV6-5	TRBJ2-2	medium-sized	-	15	CASSYSGAGLGELFF	TGTGCCAGCAGTTACTCTGGGGCGGGGCTGGGGGAGCTGTTTTTT
TRBV4-3	TRBJ2-5	medium-sized	-	16	CASSQDLAEVTKTQYF	TGCGCCAGCAGCCAAGATCTCGCGGAAGTGACAAAGACCCAGTACTTC
TRBV4-3	TRBJ2-1	large	-	14	CASSQGGDYNEQFF	TGCGCCAGCAGCCAAGGAGGAGACTACAATGAGCAGTTCTTC
TRBV27	TRBJ2-7	medium-sized	TRBD2	17	CASRTRSSGFNTYEQYF	TGTGCCAGCAGGACTCGGTCTAGCGGGTTCAACACCTACGAGCAGTACTTC
TRBV20-1	TRBJ2-7	medium-sized	TRBD2	14	CSAYSGGLSYEQYF	TGCAGTGCTTATAGCGGGGGGCTCTCCTACGAGCAGTACTTC
TRBV6-2/TRBV6-3	TRBJ2-7	medium-sized	-	16	CASESGTTSGSYEQYF	TGTGCCAGCGAATCTGGTACGACCAGCGGTTCCTACGAGCAGTACTTC
TRBV30	TRBJ2-7	medium-sized	-	12	CAWSVLGYEQYF	TGTGCCTGGAGTGTATTGGGGTACGAGCAGTACTTC
TRBV7-7	TRBJ2-5	medium-sized	-	14	CASSLGGARETQYF	TGTGCTAGCAGCTTAGGCGGGGCGAGAGAGACCCAGTACTTC
TRBV30	TRBJ2-5	medium-sized	-	13	CAWSVRGGETQYF	TGTGCCTGGAGTGTACGGGGAGGAGAGACCCAGTACTTC
TRBV5-1	TRBJ2-1	medium-sized	-	13	CASRHSAYNEQFF	TGCGCCAGCAGGCATAGCGCCTACAATGAGCAGTTCTTC
TRBV28	TRBJ2-5	many	-	14	CASSLSGRQETQYF	TGTGCCAGCAGTTTATCAGGGAGGCAAGAGACCCAGTACTTC
TRBV29-1	TRBJ2-3	many	-	12	CSVEENEGTQYF	TGCAGCGTTGAAGAGAACGAAGGTACGCAGTATTTT
TRBV18	TRBJ1-5	medium-sized	-	15	CASSPPDSLDQPQHF	TGTGCCAGCTCACCACCGGACAGTTTGGATCAGCCCCAGCATTTT
TRBV29-1	TRBJ1-2	many	-	12	CSVEGTSEGYTF	TGCAGCGTTGAGGGGACGTCGGAGGGCTACACCTTC
TRBV5-1	TRBJ2-3	medium-sized	-	14	CASSLEGPTDTQYF	TGCGCCAGCAGCTTGGAAGGACCCACAGATACGCAGTATTTT
TRBV7-8	TRBJ2-7	medium-sized	-	14	CASSLLGGSYEQYF	TGTGCCAGCAGCTTATTGGGTGGGTCCTACGAGCAGTACTTC
TRBV5-4	TRBJ2-3	medium-sized	TRBD2	15	CASSLKLADTDTQYF	TGTGCCAGCAGCTTGAAACTAGCGGACACAGATACGCAGTATTTT
TRBV4-2	TRBJ2-3	many	TRBD2	18	CASSQGAARSGGTDTQYF	TGTGCCAGCAGCCAAGGGGCTGCACGTAGCGGGGGCACAGATACGCAGTATTTT
TRBV2	TRBJ2-3	medium-sized	-	15	CASSGQAGNTDTQYF	TGTGCCAGCAGTGGACAGGCTGGAAACACAGATACGCAGTATTTT
TRBV15	TRBJ2-3	many	-	12	CATSVSTDTQYF	TGTGCCACCAGCGTTAGTACAGATACGCAGTATTTT
TRBV6-4	TRBJ2-1	large	-	14	CASKQQARYNEQFF	TGTGCCAGCAAGCAGCAGGCCCGTTACAATGAGCAGTTCTTC
TRBV6-2/TRBV6-3	TRBJ2-6	medium-sized	-	15	CASSFQGSGANVLTF	TGTGCCAGCAGTTTTCAGGGATCTGGGGCCAACGTCCTGACTTTC